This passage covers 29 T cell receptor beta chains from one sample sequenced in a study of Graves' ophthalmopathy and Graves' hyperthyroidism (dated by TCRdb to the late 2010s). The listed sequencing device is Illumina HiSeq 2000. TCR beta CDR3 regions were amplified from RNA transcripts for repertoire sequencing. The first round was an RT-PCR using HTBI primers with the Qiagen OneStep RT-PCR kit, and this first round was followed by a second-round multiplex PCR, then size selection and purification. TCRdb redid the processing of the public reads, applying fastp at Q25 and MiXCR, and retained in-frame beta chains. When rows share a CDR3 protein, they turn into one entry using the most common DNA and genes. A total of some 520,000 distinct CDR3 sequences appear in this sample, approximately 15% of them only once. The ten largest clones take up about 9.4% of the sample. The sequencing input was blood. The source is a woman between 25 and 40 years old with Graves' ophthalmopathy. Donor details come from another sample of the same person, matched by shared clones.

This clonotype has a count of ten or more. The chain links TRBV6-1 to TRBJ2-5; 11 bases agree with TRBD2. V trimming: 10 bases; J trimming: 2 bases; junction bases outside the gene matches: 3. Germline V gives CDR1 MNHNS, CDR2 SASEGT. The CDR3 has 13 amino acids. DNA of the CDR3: TGTGCCACCCTAGCGGGGGGTCAAGAGACCCAGTACTTC. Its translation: CATLAGGQETQYF.

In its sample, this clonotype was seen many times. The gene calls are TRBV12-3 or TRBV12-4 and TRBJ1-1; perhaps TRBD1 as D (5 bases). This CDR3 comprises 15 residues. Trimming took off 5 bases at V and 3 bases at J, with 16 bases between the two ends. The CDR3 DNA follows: TGTGCCAGCAGTCCCTTTGGGACGTGGGACACTGAAGCTTTCTTT. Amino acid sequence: CASSPFGTWDTEAFF.

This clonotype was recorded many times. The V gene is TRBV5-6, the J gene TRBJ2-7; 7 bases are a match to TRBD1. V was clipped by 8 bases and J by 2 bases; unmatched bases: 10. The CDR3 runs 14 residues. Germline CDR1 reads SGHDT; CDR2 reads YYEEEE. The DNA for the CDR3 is TGTGCCAGTATTCGACAGGGAGAGACCTACGAGCAGTACTTC. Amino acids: CASIRQGETYEQYF.

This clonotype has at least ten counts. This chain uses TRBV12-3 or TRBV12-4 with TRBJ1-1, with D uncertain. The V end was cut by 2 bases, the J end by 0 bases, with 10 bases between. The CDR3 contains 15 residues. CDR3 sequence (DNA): TGTGCCAGCAGTTTAACATCGCGTATGAACACTGAAGCTTTCTTT. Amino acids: CASSLTSRMNTEAFF.

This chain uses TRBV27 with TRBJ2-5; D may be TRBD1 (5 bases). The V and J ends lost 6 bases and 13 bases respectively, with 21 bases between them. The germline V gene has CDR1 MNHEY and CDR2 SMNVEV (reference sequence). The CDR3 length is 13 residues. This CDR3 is CASSPGPFFQAYF. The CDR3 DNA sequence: TGTGCCAGCAGCCCAGGGCCCTTTTTTCAGGCGTACTTC.

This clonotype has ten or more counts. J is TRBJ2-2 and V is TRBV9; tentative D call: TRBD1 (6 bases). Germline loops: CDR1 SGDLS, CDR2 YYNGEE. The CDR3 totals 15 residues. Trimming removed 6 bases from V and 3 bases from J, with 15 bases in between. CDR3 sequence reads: CASTRRDTYTGELFF. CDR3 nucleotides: TGTGCCAGCACCAGACGGGACACTTACACCGGGGAGCTGTTTTTT.

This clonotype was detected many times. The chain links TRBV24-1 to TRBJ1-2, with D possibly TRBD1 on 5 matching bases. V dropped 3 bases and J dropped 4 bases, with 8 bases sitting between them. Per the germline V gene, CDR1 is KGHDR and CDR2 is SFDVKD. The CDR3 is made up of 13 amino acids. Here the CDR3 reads CATSDGAGYGYTF. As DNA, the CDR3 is TGTGCCACCAGTGATGGGGCAGGCTATGGCTACACCTTC.

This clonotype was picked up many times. CDR3 nucleotides: TGTGCCAGCAGCTATTCAGGGGGGACAGAGACCCAGTACTTC. Amino acid sequence: CASSYSGGTETQYF. The rearrangement uses TRBV7-3 and TRBJ2-5; a possible D gene is TRBD1 (7 bases). V lost 4 bases and J lost 4, with 13 bases in between. The CDR3 is 14 residues long. Per germline, CDR1 SGHTA and CDR2 FQGTGA.

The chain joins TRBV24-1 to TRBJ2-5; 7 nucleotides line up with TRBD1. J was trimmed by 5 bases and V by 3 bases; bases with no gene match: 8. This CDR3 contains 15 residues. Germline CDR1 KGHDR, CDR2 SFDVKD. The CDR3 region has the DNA TGTGCCACCAGTGATCCCGGGACAGAGGCCGAGACCCAGTACTTC. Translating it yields CATSDPGTEAETQYF.

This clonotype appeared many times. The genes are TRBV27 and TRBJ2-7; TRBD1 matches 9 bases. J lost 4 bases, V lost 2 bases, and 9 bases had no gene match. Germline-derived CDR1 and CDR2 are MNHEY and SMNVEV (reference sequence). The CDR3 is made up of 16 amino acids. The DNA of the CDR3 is TGTGCCAGCAGTTTAGGACTGGGACAGGGTAGGTACGAGCAGTACTTC. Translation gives CASSLGLGQGRYEQYF.

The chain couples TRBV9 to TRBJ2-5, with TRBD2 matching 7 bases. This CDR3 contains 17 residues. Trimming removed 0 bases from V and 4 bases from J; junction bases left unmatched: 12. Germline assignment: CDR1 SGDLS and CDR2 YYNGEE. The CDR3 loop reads CASSVAAGEGYGETQYF. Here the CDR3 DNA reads TGTGCCAGCAGCGTAGCGGCGGGAGAGGGCTATGGAGAGACCCAGTACTTC.

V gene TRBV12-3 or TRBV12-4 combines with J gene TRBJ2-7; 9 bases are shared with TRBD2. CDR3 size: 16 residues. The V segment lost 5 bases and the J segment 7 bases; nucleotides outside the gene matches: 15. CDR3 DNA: TGTGCCAGCAGTGAAAGTGCAGGCGGGAGGGCCCGGGAGCAGTACTTC. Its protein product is CASSESAGGRAREQYF.

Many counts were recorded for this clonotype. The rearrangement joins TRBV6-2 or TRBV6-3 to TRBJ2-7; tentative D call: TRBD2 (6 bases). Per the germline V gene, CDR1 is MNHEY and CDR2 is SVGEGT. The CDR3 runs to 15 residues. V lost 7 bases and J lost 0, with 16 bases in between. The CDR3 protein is CASKGRAGTSYEQYF. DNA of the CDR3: TGTGCCAGCAAGGGCCGGGCGGGGACCTCCTACGAGCAGTACTTC.

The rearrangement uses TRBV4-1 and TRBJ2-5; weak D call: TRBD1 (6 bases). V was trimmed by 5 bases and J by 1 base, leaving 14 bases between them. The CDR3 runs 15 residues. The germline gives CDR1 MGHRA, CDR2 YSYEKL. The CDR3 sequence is CASSTSGTTQETQYF. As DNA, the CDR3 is TGCGCCAGCAGCACCTCCGGGACAACCCAAGAGACCCAGTACTTC.

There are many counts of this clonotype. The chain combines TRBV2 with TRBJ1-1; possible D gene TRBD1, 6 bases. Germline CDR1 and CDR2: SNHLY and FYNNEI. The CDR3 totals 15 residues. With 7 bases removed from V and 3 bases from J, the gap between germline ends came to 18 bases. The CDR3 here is CASKVSTDSHTEAFF. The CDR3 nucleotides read TGTGCCAGCAAAGTGTCGACGGACAGCCACACTGAAGCTTTCTTT.

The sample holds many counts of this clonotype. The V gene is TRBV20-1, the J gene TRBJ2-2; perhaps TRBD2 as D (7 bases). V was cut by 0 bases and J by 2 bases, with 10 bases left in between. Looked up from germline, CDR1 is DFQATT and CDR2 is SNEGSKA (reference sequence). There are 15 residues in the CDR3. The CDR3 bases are TGCAGTGCTAGAGATGCGGGGGCCAACACCGGGGAGCTGTTTTTT. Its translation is CSARDAGANTGELFF.

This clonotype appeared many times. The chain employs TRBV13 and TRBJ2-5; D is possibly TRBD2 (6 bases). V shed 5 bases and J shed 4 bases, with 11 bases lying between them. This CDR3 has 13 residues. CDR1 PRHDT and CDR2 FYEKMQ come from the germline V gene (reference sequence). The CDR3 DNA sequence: TGTGCCAGCAGCCGGGACTTCGGAGAGACCCAGTACTTC. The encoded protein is CASSRDFGETQYF.

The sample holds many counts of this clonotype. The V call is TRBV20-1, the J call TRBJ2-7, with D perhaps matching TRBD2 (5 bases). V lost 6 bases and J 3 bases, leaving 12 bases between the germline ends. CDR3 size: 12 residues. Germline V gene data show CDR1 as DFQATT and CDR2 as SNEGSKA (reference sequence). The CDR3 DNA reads TGCAGTGCCATCGCCCGGGGCTACGAGCAGTACTTC. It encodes CSAIARGYEQYF.

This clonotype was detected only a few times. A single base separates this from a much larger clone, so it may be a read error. Here the CDR3 reads CAIRTAIVGELCF. The CDR3 DNA follows: TGTGCCATCCGGACAGCGATTGTCGGGGAGCTGTGTTTT. This sequence joins TRBV2 and TRBJ2-2, with a tentative D call TRBD1 (6 bases). The germline CDR1 and CDR2 sequences are SNHLY and FYNNEI. The CDR3 sequence is 13 residues long.

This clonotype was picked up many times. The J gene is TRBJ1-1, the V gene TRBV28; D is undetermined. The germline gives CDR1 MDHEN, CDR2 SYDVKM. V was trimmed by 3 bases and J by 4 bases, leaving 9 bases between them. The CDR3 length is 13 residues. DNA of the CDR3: TGTGCCAGCAGTTTGCAGAGTACCACTGAAGCTTTCTTT. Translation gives CASSLQSTTEAFF. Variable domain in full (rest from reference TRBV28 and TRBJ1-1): DVKVTQSSRYLVKRTGEKVFLECVQDMDHENMFWYRQDPGLGLRLIYFSYDVKMKEKGDIPEGYSVSREKKERFSLILESASTNQTSMYLCASSLQSTTEAFFGQGTRLTVV.

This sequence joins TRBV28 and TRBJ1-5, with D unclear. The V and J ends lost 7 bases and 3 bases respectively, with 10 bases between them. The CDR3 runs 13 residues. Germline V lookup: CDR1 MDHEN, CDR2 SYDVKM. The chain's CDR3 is CASILQLNQPQHF. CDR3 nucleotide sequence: TGTGCCAGCATTCTACAGCTCAATCAGCCCCAGCATTTT. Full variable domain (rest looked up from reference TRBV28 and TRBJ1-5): DVKVTQSSRYLVKRTGEKVFLECVQDMDHENMFWYRQDPGLGLRLIYFSYDVKMKEKGDIPEGYSVSREKKERFSLILESASTNQTSMYLCASILQLNQPQHFGDGTRLSIL.

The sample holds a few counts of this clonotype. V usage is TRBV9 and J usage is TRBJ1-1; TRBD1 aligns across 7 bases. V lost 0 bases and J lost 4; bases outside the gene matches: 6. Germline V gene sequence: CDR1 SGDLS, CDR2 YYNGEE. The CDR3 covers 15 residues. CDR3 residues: CASSVGNRGGTEAFF. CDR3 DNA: TGTGCCAGCAGCGTAGGAAACAGGGGCGGCACTGAAGCTTTCTTT. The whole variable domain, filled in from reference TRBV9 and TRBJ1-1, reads DSGVTQTPKHLITATGQRVTLRCSPRSGDLSVYWYQQSLDQGLQFLIQYYNGEERAKGNILERFSAQQFPDLHSELNLSSLELGDSALYFCASSVGNRGGTEAFFGQGTRLTVV.

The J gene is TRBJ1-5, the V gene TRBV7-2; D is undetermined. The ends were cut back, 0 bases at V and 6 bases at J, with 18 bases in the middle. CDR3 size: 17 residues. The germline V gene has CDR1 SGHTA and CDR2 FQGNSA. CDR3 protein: CASSLALGWQSGQPQHF. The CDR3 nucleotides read TGTGCCAGCAGCTTAGCGCTGGGATGGCAGTCGGGTCAGCCCCAGCATTTT.

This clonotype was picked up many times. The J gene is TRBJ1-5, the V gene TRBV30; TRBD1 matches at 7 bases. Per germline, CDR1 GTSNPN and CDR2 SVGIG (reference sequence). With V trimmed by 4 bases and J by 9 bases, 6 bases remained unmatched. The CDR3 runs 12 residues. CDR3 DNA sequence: TGTGCCTGGAACAGGGGCCCTGGGCCCCAGCATTTT. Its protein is CAWNRGPGPQHF.

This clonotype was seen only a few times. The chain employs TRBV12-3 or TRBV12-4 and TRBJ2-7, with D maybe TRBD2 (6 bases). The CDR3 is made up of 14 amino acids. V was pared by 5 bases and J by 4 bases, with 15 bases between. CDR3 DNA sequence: TGTGCCAGCAGTACGGGACTGCGGCGGTACGAGCAGTACTTC. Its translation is CASSTGLRRYEQYF.

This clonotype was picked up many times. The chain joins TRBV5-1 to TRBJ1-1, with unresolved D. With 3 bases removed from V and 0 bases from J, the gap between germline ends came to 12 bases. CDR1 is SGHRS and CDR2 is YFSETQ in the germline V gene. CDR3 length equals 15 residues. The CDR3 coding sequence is TGCGCCAGCAGCTCGACCGGGCAATTGAACACTGAAGCTTTCTTT. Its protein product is CASSSTGQLNTEAFF. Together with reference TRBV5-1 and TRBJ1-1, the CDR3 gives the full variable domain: KAGVTQTPRYLIKTRGQQVTLSCSPISGHRSVSWYQQTPGQGLQFLFEYFSETQRNKGNFPGRFSGRQFSNSRSEMNVSTLELGDSALYLCASSSTGQLNTEAFFGQGTRLTVV.

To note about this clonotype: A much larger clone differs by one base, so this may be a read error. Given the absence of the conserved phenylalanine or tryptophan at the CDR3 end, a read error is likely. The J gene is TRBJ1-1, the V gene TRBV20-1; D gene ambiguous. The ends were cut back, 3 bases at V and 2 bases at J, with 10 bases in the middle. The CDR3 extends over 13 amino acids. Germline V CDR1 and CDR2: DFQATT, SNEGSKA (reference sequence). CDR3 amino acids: CSASNQPNTEAFL. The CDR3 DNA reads TGCAGTGCTAGCAACCAGCCTAACACTGAAGCTTTCTTG.

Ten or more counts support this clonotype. For the CDR3, the DNA is TGCAGTGCTAGAGATCGAAGAGTGGGTATAGAGACCCAGTACTTC. Translated: CSARDRRVGIETQYF. The gene calls are TRBV20-1 and TRBJ2-5; no clear D gene. This CDR3 comprises 15 residues. The germline gives CDR1 DFQATT, CDR2 SNEGSKA (reference sequence). V lost 0 bases and J lost 4, with 15 bases in between.

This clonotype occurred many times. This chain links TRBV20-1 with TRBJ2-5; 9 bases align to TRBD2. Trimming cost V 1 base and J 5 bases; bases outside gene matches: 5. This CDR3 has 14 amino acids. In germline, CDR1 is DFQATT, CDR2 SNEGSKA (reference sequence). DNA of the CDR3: TGCAGTGCTAGAGGGGGACTAGCATCGGAGACCCAGTACTTC. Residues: CSARGGLASETQYF.